The next 6 T cell receptor beta chains were all read from a single sample in a study of shared clonotypes between healthy human individuals. TCRdb keeps only in-frame clones here, not all; method: immunoSEQ multiplex PCR. The sample shows over a million clones, over 95% of them seen only once. What was sequenced was naive CD4+ T cells sorted from blood. Subset meaning: CD45RA+ positively selected. These receptors originate from a man aged 25-45 years in good health.

The genes are TRBV5-1 and TRBJ2-2; TRBD1 matches at 8 bases. The CDR3 has 18 residues. The germline gives CDR1 SGHRS, CDR2 YFSETQ. V shed 4 bases and J 3 bases; nucleotides not matched to a gene: 14. For the CDR3, the DNA is TGCGCCAGCAGCCCCTTTGCCAGGGGGCGCCTGGACACCGGGGAGCTGTTTTTT. Its translation is CASSPFARGRLDTGELFF.

This sequence joins TRBV7-2 and TRBJ2-1; D unresolved. Germline CDR1 reads SGHTA; CDR2 reads FQGNSA. The V gene lost 2 bases and the J gene lost 0 bases, with 11 bases spanning the gap. The CDR3 consists of 16 residues. The CDR3 DNA reads as TGTGCCAGCAGCTTAAGAGTCAGAAGCTCCTACAATGAGCAGTTCTTC. This gives the protein CASSLRVRSSYNEQFF. The full variable domain, its missing parts supplied by reference TRBV7-2 and TRBJ2-1, is GAGVSQSPSNKVTEKGKDVELRCDPISGHTALYWYRQSLGQGLEFLIYFQGNSAPDKSGLPSDRFSAERTGGSVSTLTIQRTQQEDSAVYLCASSLRVRSSYNEQFFGPGTRLTVL.

The chain couples TRBV15 to TRBJ1-5; D perhaps matches TRBD1 (5 bases). CDR3 length: 16 amino acids. Trimming removed 1 base from V and 7 bases from J, with 17 bases in between. CDR1 and CDR2 from the germline V gene are LNHNV and YYDKDF (reference sequence). The CDR3 region has the DNA TGTGCCACCAGCAGAGGGGGCCTTCGAGTCGGGCAGCCCCAGCATTTT. It yields the protein CATSRGGLRVGQPQHF.

This chain joins TRBV5-8 and TRBJ1-1; the D is unclear. The V end lost 4 bases, the J end lost 1 base, and 11 bases lay between the germline ends. Germline loops: CDR1 SGHTS, CDR2 YDEGEE. The CDR3 has 14 residues. The CDR3 region is CASSGWGKNTEAFF. CDR3 coding DNA: TGTGCCAGCAGCGGGTGGGGAAAGAACACTGAAGCTTTCTTT. The full variable domain, with the rest looked up from reference TRBV5-8 and TRBJ1-1, is EAGVTQSPTHLIKTRGQQATLRCSPISGHTSVYWYQQALGLGLQFLLWYDEGEERNRGNFPPRFSGRQFPNYSSELNVNALELEDSALYLCASSGWGKNTEAFFGQGTRLTVV.

The rearrangement uses TRBV7-2 and TRBJ2-5, with D possibly matching TRBD1 (6 bases). V was shortened by 4 bases and J by 4 bases, with 16 bases between the two germline ends. This CDR3 has 15 amino acids. Germline CDR1 is SGHTA and CDR2 is FQGNSA. CDR3 DNA: TGTGCCAGCAGCTACAGACAGGTCTTAGGAGAGACCCAGTACTTC. It is translated as CASSYRQVLGETQYF.

This sequence joins TRBV28 and TRBJ1-5; the D gene is possibly TRBD1 (5 bases). Germline V gene sequence: CDR1 MDHEN, CDR2 SYDVKM. The CDR3 contains 17 residues. Trimming cost V 4 bases and J 6 bases, with 22 bases left between them. The CDR3 sequence: CASSSGSWRWGGQPQHF. The CDR3 bases are TGTGCCAGCAGTTCAGGATCCTGGCGATGGGGCGGTCAGCCCCAGCATTTT.